The 14 T cell receptor beta chains given below trace back to one sample, sequenced in a study of T cells in localized non-small cell lung cancer. The table came from immunoSEQ multiplex PCR; TCRdb's copy has only in-frame clones and leaves some out. The data show approximately 140,000 clones, roughly 90% seen once. The sequences come from peripheral blood, collected before any cancer treatment. All receptors derive from a female donor aged 60 or older with stage I lung adenocarcinoma.

The chain joins TRBV19 to TRBJ1-5; a weak D match, TRBD1 (6 bases). V lost 3 bases, J lost 3 bases, and 9 bases lay in between. CDR1 and CDR2 (germline): LNHDA, SQIVND (reference sequence). The CDR3 has 14 amino acids. In DNA form, the CDR3 reads TGTGCCAGTAGTATGCGACAGGCCAATCAGCCCCAGCATTTT. Translation gives CASSMRQANQPQHF.

V and J are TRBV9 and TRBJ1-1; no reliable D call. The germline V gene encodes CDR1 SGDLS and CDR2 YYNGEE. The CDR3 extends over 13 amino acids. With 6 bases removed from V and 8 bases from J, the gap between germline ends came to 17 bases. CDR3 sequence: CASTPRRSEEAFF. The CDR3 DNA sequence: TGTGCCAGCACCCCTCGTCGGTCAGAGGAAGCTTTCTTT. Combining the CDR3 with reference TRBV9 and TRBJ1-1 gives the whole variable domain DSGVTQTPKHLITATGQRVTLRCSPRSGDLSVYWYQQSLDQGLQFLIQYYNGEERAKGNILERFSAQQFPDLHSELNLSSLELGDSALYFCASTPRRSEEAFFGQGTRLTVV.

The genes are TRBV10-2 and TRBJ1-2; D is perhaps TRBD1 (6 bases). V lost 6 bases and J lost 2, with 7 bases in between. Germline V lookup: CDR1 WSHSY, CDR2 SAAADI. The CDR3 length is 12 residues. In DNA, the CDR3 is TGCGCCAGCAGCAGGGGAAACTATGGCTACACCTTC. Encoded protein: CASSRGNYGYTF.

The genes are TRBV5-1 and TRBJ2-1; 9 bases map to TRBD2. This CDR3 has 18 residues. Losses at the gene ends were 6 bases for V and 7 bases for J; bases not matched to a gene: 20. Germline values: CDR1 SGHRS, CDR2 YFSETQ. The CDR3 here is CASTPVPRTGTSQNEQFF. CDR3 nucleotide sequence: TGCGCCAGCACCCCTGTGCCTAGGACCGGGACTAGCCAGAATGAGCAGTTCTTC.

This chain joins TRBV2 and TRBJ2-1; 8 bases map to TRBD1. In germline, CDR1 is SNHLY, CDR2 FYNNEI. There are 15 residues in the CDR3. Trimming removed 0 bases from V and 7 bases from J; junction bases left unmatched: 5. Here the CDR3 reads CASSEASGQVNEQFF. The CDR3 bases are TGTGCCAGCAGTGAAGCGTCGGGACAGGTTAATGAGCAGTTCTTC.

J is TRBJ2-1 and V is TRBV7-9; the D is unclear. Germline values: CDR1 SEHNR, CDR2 FQNEAQ (reference sequence). The CDR3 is 11 residues long. With 2 bases removed from V and 7 bases from J, the gap between germline ends came to 3 bases. CDR3 region: CASSLQNEQFF. As DNA, the CDR3 is TGTGCCAGCAGCTTACAGAATGAGCAGTTCTTC.

In this sample, this clone turned up once. The chain is built from TRBV7-2 and TRBJ2-5; TRBD1 might be the D (5 bases). CDR1 is SGHTA and CDR2 is FQGNSA in the germline V gene. V was cut by 1 base and J by 8 bases, with 11 bases left in between. The CDR3 has 13 residues. The CDR3 DNA reads as TGTGCCAGCAGCTTAGTGGGTACAGGTACCCAGTACTTC. Translation gives CASSLVGTGTQYF.

The chain combines TRBV28 with TRBJ2-7; D may be TRBD1 (6 bases). The CDR3 has 13 amino acids. Germline-derived CDR1 and CDR2 are MDHEN and SYDVKM. With 2 bases removed from V and 6 bases from J, the gap between germline ends came to 11 bases. The CDR3 coding sequence is TGTGCCAGCAGTTTAAACGACAGGCCCGAGCAGTACTTC. As protein: CASSLNDRPEQYF. Drawing the rest from reference TRBV28 and TRBJ2-7, the complete variable domain is DVKVTQSSRYLVKRTGEKVFLECVQDMDHENMFWYRQDPGLGLRLIYFSYDVKMKEKGDIPEGYSVSREKKERFSLILESASTNQTSMYLCASSLNDRPEQYFGPGTRLTVT.

The chain combines TRBV5-4 with TRBJ1-4; the match to TRBD1 covers 9 bases. The CDR3 consists of 15 residues. V gave up 4 bases and J gave up 7 bases; unmatched junction bases: 8. CDR1 is SGHNT and CDR2 is YYREEE in the germline V gene (reference sequence). CDR3 residues: CASSAWDRVGEKLFF. The CDR3 coding sequence is TGTGCCAGCAGCGCCTGGGACAGGGTCGGTGAAAAACTGTTTTTT.

The DNA of the CDR3 is TGTGCCAGCAGTTCTCCTAGCGGGAGAACAGATACGCAGTATTTT. It specifies CASSSPSGRTDTQYF. The rearrangement joins TRBV6-5 to TRBJ2-3; 10 nucleotides line up with TRBD2. Trimming at V came to 4 bases and at J to 3 bases, leaving 4 bases not matched to a gene. Germline loops: CDR1 MNHEY, CDR2 SVGAGI. The CDR3 covers 15 residues.

This clone was observed many times. The J gene is TRBJ2-1, the V gene TRBV19; 10 bases align to TRBD2. V shed 3 bases, J shed 1 base, and the junction held 6 bases outside the gene matches. Germline values: CDR1 LNHDA, CDR2 SQIVND (reference sequence). This CDR3 region has 17 residues. The CDR3 protein is CASSIASGRDSYNEQFF. The CDR3 nucleotides are TGTGCCAGTAGTATCGCCAGCGGGAGGGATTCCTACAATGAGCAGTTCTTC.

This rearrangement joins TRBV5-4 to TRBJ2-2; possible D gene TRBD2, 6 bases. The length of the CDR3 is 15 residues. Trimming cost V 0 bases and J 5 bases, with 11 bases left between them. Germline CDR1 and CDR2: SGHNT and YYREEE (reference sequence). CDR3 protein: CASSLAGVWTGELFF. The CDR3 DNA sequence: TGTGCCAGCAGCTTGGCGGGAGTCTGGACCGGGGAGCTGTTTTTT. Together with reference TRBV5-4 and TRBJ2-2, the CDR3 gives the full variable domain: ETGVTQSPTHLIKTRGQQVTLRCSSQSGHNTVSWYQQALGQGPQFIFQYYREEENGRGNFPPRFSGLQFPNYSSELNVNALELDDSALYLCASSLAGVWTGELFFGEGSRLTVL.

In its sample, this clone was seen once. The chain has TRBV5-4 and TRBJ2-3; the D is unclear. The germline V gene encodes CDR1 SGHNT and CDR2 YYREEE (reference sequence). V shed 0 bases and J shed 4 bases, with 6 bases lying between them. The CDR3 consists of 13 residues. The CDR3 nucleotides read TGTGCCAGCAGCTTGGTACCAGCAGATACGCAGTATTTT. It codes for CASSLVPADTQYF.

The rearrangement uses TRBV6-6 and TRBJ2-2; 7 nucleotides line up with TRBD2. This CDR3 region has 15 residues. Germline V CDR1 and CDR2: MNHNY, SVGAGI (reference sequence). J gave up 0 bases and V 7 bases, and 5 bases lay outside the gene matches. CDR3 nucleotide sequence: TGTGCCAGCACTCTGACTAGCACGAACACCGGGGAGCTGTTTTTT. Its protein product is CASTLTSTNTGELFF.